This entry describes one T cell receptor beta chain. V lost 6 bases to trimming and J lost 0 bases, with 3 bases between them. CDR3 length: 12 residues. The germline gives CDR1 MGHDK, CDR2 SYGVNS. PCR amplification relied on 60 Vbeta primers (plus 13 Jbeta primers). In the authors' methods: Unique TCR beta chains totaled some 78 million in a later count, with roughly 10 million of them shared. Profiling relied on immunoSEQ multiplex PCR, and the TCRdb table lists in-frame clones only, not all of them. The V and J calls and clone size come from that table; D and trimming were worked out from the DNA. The table lists 120,000 or so clones, roughly 63% of them singletons, with about 1.6% in the top ten. The source of the sample is a study of cytomegalovirus exposure and HLA in healthy donors.

The receptor's source is a man under 40 in good health and CMV-seropositive. This chain links TRBV25-1 with TRBJ1-3; no definite D call. Sequenced material: PBMCs. The CDR3 loop reads CASSLSGNTIYF. The CDR3, as DNA: TGTGCCAGCAGCCTCTCTGGAAACACCATATATTTT.